The 29 T cell receptor beta chains below were found in one sample sequenced in a study of T cell responses to AZD1222 COVID-19 vaccine. The data were produced by immunoSEQ multiplex PCR, yet TCRdb's version contains in-frame clones alone and is incomplete. The sample lists about 85,000 clones; about 90% were seen once. The source material was peripheral blood, sampled on day 0 of MenACWY control vaccination. All receptors come from an adult in good health.

This clone was seen a single time. The rearrangement joins TRBV5-1 to TRBJ2-2; D gene uncertain. The germline CDR1 and CDR2 sequences are SGHRS and YFSETQ. CDR3 size: 17 residues. The ends were cut back, 6 bases at V and 5 bases at J, with 23 bases in the middle. The DNA for the CDR3 is TGCGCCAGCAACCCATCTGGCGGATCATCATCGACCGGGGAGCTGTTTTTT. It yields the protein CASNPSGGSSSTGELFF.

The V gene is TRBV6-5, the J gene TRBJ1-5; 8 bases fit TRBD1. This CDR3 region has 15 residues. V trimming: 3 bases; J trimming: 5 bases; junction bases outside the gene matches: 6. The germline CDR1 and CDR2 sequences are MNHEY and SVGAGI. This CDR3 reads CASSYQQGEHQPQHF. The CDR3 DNA reads as TGTGCCAGCAGTTATCAACAGGGGGAGCATCAGCCCCAGCATTTT.

The V and J genes are TRBV6-6 and TRBJ1-4, with D unresolved. Trimming took 5 bases from V and 8 from J, leaving 12 bases between them. The germline V gene encodes CDR1 MNHNY and CDR2 SVGAGI (reference sequence). This CDR3 has 13 residues. CDR3 sequence reads: CASSQDGGEKLFF. The CDR3, as DNA: TGTGCCAGCAGTCAGGACGGTGGGGAAAAACTGTTTTTT.

The chain carries TRBV5-5 and TRBJ2-7; maybe TRBD1 (6 bases). Germline assignment: CDR1 SGHKS and CDR2 YYEKEE (reference sequence). Between the trimmed V and J ends, which lost 2 bases and 5 bases, there was a span of 17 bases. The CDR3 length is 15 residues. This CDR3 reads CASSFALVQGNEQYF. CDR3 DNA sequence: TGTGCCAGCAGCTTCGCGCTCGTTCAGGGGAACGAGCAGTACTTC.

V and J are TRBV5-6 and TRBJ1-4; TRBD1 aligns across 7 bases. Germline lookup yields CDR1 SGHDT and CDR2 YYEEEE. After removal of 1 base from V and 2 bases from J, the junction contained 5 bases not matched to a gene. The CDR3 has 16 residues. The chain's CDR3 is CASSLLMTGTNEKLFF. As DNA, the CDR3 is TGTGCCAGCAGCTTGCTCATGACAGGGACTAATGAAAAACTGTTTTTT.

This sequence joins TRBV6-5 and TRBJ2-7, with a tentative D call TRBD1 (5 bases). Trimming removed 2 bases from V and 4 bases from J, with 9 bases in between. Looked up from germline, CDR1 is MNHEY and CDR2 is SVGAGI. This CDR3 comprises 13 residues. CDR3 DNA sequence: TGTGCCAGCAGTTACCCGGACATTTACGAGCAGTACTTC. Translating it yields CASSYPDIYEQYF.

Only one count was recorded for this clone. CDR3 loop: CASSDWGMANQPQHF. In DNA form, the CDR3 reads TGTGCCAGCAGTGATTGGGGGATGGCCAATCAGCCCCAGCATTTT. The chain employs TRBV6-1 and TRBJ1-5; tentative D call: TRBD1 (5 bases). V gave up 3 bases and J gave up 3 bases, with 12 bases separating them. CDR3 length equals 15 residues. CDR1 is MNHNS, CDR2 SASEGT, per germline.

The rearrangement joins TRBV20-1 to TRBJ1-1, with TRBD1 as a possible D gene (6 bases). CDR3 length equals 11 residues. Trimming took 1 base from V and 8 from J, leaving 8 bases between them. Per germline, CDR1 DFQATT and CDR2 SNEGSKA (reference sequence). CDR3 nucleotide sequence: TGCAGTGCTAGAGGGGGGCAGGAAGCTTTCTTT. It translates to CSARGGQEAFF.

The chain has TRBV19 and TRBJ2-7, with 9 bases matching TRBD2. J was trimmed by 3 bases and V by 6 bases; bases with no gene match: 9. This CDR3 region has 15 residues. Germline V gene lookup returns CDR1 LNHDA and CDR2 SQIVND (reference sequence). CDR3 DNA: TGTGCCAGTAGCTCTGTAGCGGGGGAGCTCTACGAGCAGTACTTC. Encoded protein: CASSSVAGELYEQYF.

The J gene is TRBJ2-7, the V gene TRBV28; TRBD1 is a possible D gene (5 bases). V gave up 5 bases and J gave up 2 bases, with 19 bases separating them. The CDR3 is 16 residues long. CDR1 and CDR2 from the germline V gene are MDHEN and SYDVKM. CDR3 region: CASSQVPPQGTYEQYF. The DNA for the CDR3 is TGTGCCAGCAGTCAAGTCCCACCCCAGGGCACCTACGAGCAGTACTTC.

The gene calls are TRBV28 and TRBJ1-1, with 12 nucleotides matching TRBD1. J was trimmed by 8 bases and V by 6 bases; bases with no gene match: 13. Germline V gene lookup returns CDR1 MDHEN and CDR2 SYDVKM. CDR3 length: 16 amino acids. CDR3 in DNA: TGTGCCAGCAGCCCCCCCGGGACAGGGGGCGTGTTAGAAGCTTTCTTT. Translating gives CASSPPGTGGVLEAFF.

The V call is TRBV19, the J call TRBJ1-5; TRBD1 matches at 10 bases. Losses at the gene ends were 7 bases for V and 9 bases for J; bases not matched to a gene: 12. The CDR3 runs 15 residues. Germline-derived CDR1 and CDR2 are LNHDA and SQIVND (reference sequence). CDR3 sequence reads: CASNPGQGTQGPQHF. Here the CDR3 DNA reads TGTGCCAGTAACCCGGGACAGGGGACTCAAGGGCCCCAGCATTTT. Variable domain in full (rest from reference TRBV19 and TRBJ1-5): DGGITQSPKYLFRKEGQNVTLSCEQNLNHDAMYWYRQDPGQGLRLIYYSQIVNDFQKGDIAEGYSVSREKKESFPLTVTSAQKNPTAFYLCASNPGQGTQGPQHFGDGTRLSIL.

The chain couples TRBV6-5 to TRBJ1-1; no reliable D call. V lost 3 bases, J lost 4 bases, and 6 bases lay in between. Germline CDR1 reads MNHEY; CDR2 reads SVGAGI. CDR3 length: 12 residues. The DNA for the CDR3 is TGTGCCAGCAGTTATGGCCTCACTGAAGCTTTCTTT. It specifies CASSYGLTEAFF.

The chain couples TRBV9 to TRBJ1-1; 7 bases match TRBD1. Trimming at V came to 2 bases and at J to 3 bases, leaving 4 bases not matched to a gene. This CDR3 contains 14 residues. Germline lookup yields CDR1 SGDLS and CDR2 YYNGEE. CDR3 nucleotide sequence: TGTGCCAGCAGCGTCGTAACAGGGGACACTGAAGCTTTCTTT. This sequence encodes CASSVVTGDTEAFF.

This rearrangement joins TRBV15 to TRBJ2-4; D is unclear. V dropped 0 bases and J dropped 3 bases, with 12 bases sitting between them. From germline, CDR1 is LNHNV and CDR2 YYDKDF (reference sequence). This CDR3 is 16 amino acids long. CDR3 residues: CATSRDPSPDKNIQYF. In DNA form, the CDR3 reads TGTGCCACCAGCAGAGATCCGAGCCCAGACAAAAACATTCAGTACTTC.

The chain links TRBV30 to TRBJ1-5; no firm D call. Trimming took 3 bases from V and 7 from J, leaving 13 bases between them. Germline V gene lookup returns CDR1 GTSNPN and CDR2 SVGIG (reference sequence). The CDR3 is 13 residues long. The CDR3 loop is CAWRNGDGQPQHF. The CDR3 DNA reads as TGTGCCTGGAGGAACGGGGATGGGCAGCCCCAGCATTTT.

V is TRBV7-2 and J is TRBJ2-5, with a weak D call TRBD1 (5 bases). Germline V gene sequence: CDR1 SGHTA, CDR2 FQGNSA. Trimming took off 5 bases at V and 0 bases at J, with 13 bases between the two ends. This CDR3 has 15 amino acids. The CDR3, as DNA: TGTGCCAGCAGCGACCCGACAGCTTACCAAGAGACCCAGTACTTC. This encodes CASSDPTAYQETQYF.

This chain uses TRBV5-1 with TRBJ2-7; D might be TRBD2 (5 bases). This CDR3 comprises 14 residues. V was clipped by 3 bases and J by 0 bases, with 10 bases between them. Germline loops: CDR1 SGHRS, CDR2 YFSETQ. The CDR3 coding sequence is TGCGCCAGCAGCTCGACTATGAGCTCCTACGAGCAGTACTTC. It is translated as CASSSTMSSYEQYF.

The DNA for the CDR3 is TGTGCCAGCAGTTCCGCCCCCGACAGCTTCTACGAGCAGTACTTC. It translates to CASSSAPDSFYEQYF. The rearrangement uses TRBV6-5 and TRBJ2-7; D perhaps matches TRBD1 (5 bases). V lost 4 bases, J lost 3 bases, and 16 bases lay in between. This CDR3 comprises 15 residues. In germline, CDR1 is MNHEY, CDR2 SVGAGI.

J is TRBJ1-2 and V is TRBV7-3; D gene uncertain. Trimming stripped 5 bases from V and 4 bases from J, with 17 bases between. The CDR3 sequence is 15 residues long. Germline CDR1 reads SGHTA; CDR2 reads FQGTGA. The CDR3 reads CASSDQAGDLYGYTF. CDR3 coding DNA: TGTGCCAGCAGCGATCAGGCAGGAGACCTCTATGGCTACACCTTC. The full variable domain, in which reference TRBV7-3 and TRBJ1-2 provide the parts outside the CDR3, is GAGVSQTPSNKVTEKGKYVELRCDPISGHTALYWYRQSLGQGPEFLIYFQGTGAADDSGLPNDRFFAVRPEGSVSTLKIQRTERGDSAVYLCASSDQAGDLYGYTFGSGTRLTVV.

The chain links TRBV2 to TRBJ2-1; D uncertain. V was cut by 5 bases and J by 0 bases, with 17 bases left in between. The CDR3 is made up of 17 amino acids. Germline loops: CDR1 SNHLY, CDR2 FYNNEI. CDR3 region: CASSSSHSPSSYNEQFF. The CDR3, as DNA: TGTGCCAGCAGTTCCTCTCATTCACCTAGCTCCTACAATGAGCAGTTCTTC.

The V call is TRBV9, the J call TRBJ2-7; 7 bases match TRBD2. V trimming: 2 bases; J trimming: 3 bases; junction bases outside the gene matches: 8. The CDR3 length is 15 residues. Germline V gives CDR1 SGDLS, CDR2 YYNGEE. The CDR3 region is CASSVGAGDLYEQYF. CDR3 DNA: TGTGCCAGCAGCGTTGGTGCGGGGGACCTCTACGAGCAGTACTTC.

The chain employs TRBV2 and TRBJ1-5; D is perhaps TRBD1 (5 bases). The CDR3 runs 14 residues. V lost 7 bases and J 2 bases, leaving 12 bases between the germline ends. The germline V gene has CDR1 SNHLY and CDR2 FYNNEI. The CDR3 bases are TGTGCCAGCATTGGGCAGGGAGGCAATCAGCCCCAGCATTTT. This sequence encodes CASIGQGGNQPQHF. Using reference TRBV2 and TRBJ1-5 for the parts outside the CDR3, the full variable domain is EPEVTQTPSHQVTQMGQEVILRCVPISNHLYFYWYRQILGQKVEFLVSFYNNEISEKSEIFDDQFSVERPDGSNFTLKIRSTKLEDSAMYFCASIGQGGNQPQHFGDGTRLSIL.

J is TRBJ1-6 and V is TRBV3-1 (or the pseudogene TRBV3-2); no definite D call. The CDR3 totals 13 residues. Trimming left V 0 bases short and J 10 bases short, with 7 bases between. The V gene's germline CDR1 is LGHDT and CDR2 YNNKEL (reference sequence). CDR3 residues: CASSQDIRSPLHF. The CDR3 coding sequence is TGTGCCAGCAGCCAAGATATCAGGTCACCCCTCCACTTT.

The chain uses TRBV6-2 or TRBV6-3 and TRBJ2-1; 9 bases match TRBD1. The V segment lost 6 bases and the J segment 7 bases; nucleotides outside the gene matches: 10. Per germline, CDR1 MNHEY and CDR2 SVGEGT. This CDR3 region has 15 residues. In nucleotides, the CDR3 is TGTGCCAGCAGCATCGCGGGACAGGGATTAAATGAGCAGTTCTTC. Translation: CASSIAGQGLNEQFF.

Notes on this clone: Its ends do not fully match the called genes, so a read error is possible. The chain combines TRBV2 with TRBJ2-5, with D perhaps matching TRBD2 (5 bases). CDR1 SNHLY and CDR2 FYNNEI come from the germline V gene. The CDR3 covers 15 residues. The CDR3 spells CASCDFGLGEETQYF. Written as DNA, the CDR3 is TGTGCCAGCTGTGATTTTGGACTGGGAGAGGAGACCCAGTACTTC.

The chain combines TRBV19 with TRBJ1-6, with no clear D. V dropped 5 bases and J dropped 9 bases, with 14 bases sitting between them. Germline lookup yields CDR1 LNHDA and CDR2 SQIVND (reference sequence). This CDR3 has 14 residues. In DNA, the CDR3 is TGTGCCAGTAGTCCTGAGCTTGGAAGTTCACCCCTCCACTTT. Translation: CASSPELGSSPLHF.

The chain couples TRBV4-1 to TRBJ2-6, with 8 bases lining up with TRBD2. CDR3 size: 15 residues. The germline V gene encodes CDR1 MGHRA and CDR2 YSYEKL. Trimming removed 8 bases from V and 0 bases from J; junction bases left unmatched: 3. In nucleotides, the CDR3 is TGCGCCAGCTCGCTAGCGGGCTCTGGGGCCAACGTCCTGACTTTC. Its protein is CASSLAGSGANVLTF.

The CDR3 DNA is TGTGCCAGCAGTTCACGACAGGGGGCCGGCTACACCTTC. It encodes CASSSRQGAGYTF. This rearrangement joins TRBV12-3 or TRBV12-4 to TRBJ1-2; the match to TRBD1 covers 10 bases. Unmatched junction bases numbered 4, after V lost 4 bases and J lost 8 bases. The CDR3 is 13 residues long.